One sample yielded the 5 T cell receptor beta chains listed below, sequenced in a study of OX40 agonist ivuxolimab in advanced cancers. Produced via immunoSEQ multiplex PCR; TCRdb's table is partial and in-frame only. The table includes 95,000 to 150,000 clones, around 93% detected once. The specimen comprised CD4+ or CD8+ T cells sorted from blood, sampled in a trial of the OX40 agonist ivuxolimab. These TCRs come from an adult with an advanced solid tumor such as melanoma, head and neck, liver or kidney cancer.

The chain uses TRBV19 and TRBJ1-3; maybe TRBD1 (5 bases). The CDR3 totals 11 residues. CDR1 is LNHDA and CDR2 is SQIVND in the germline V gene (reference sequence). V was shortened by 7 bases and J by 8 bases, with 9 bases between the two germline ends. CDR3 protein: CASTRDDTIYF. The DNA of the CDR3 is TGTGCCAGTACCAGGGATGACACCATATATTTT.

The chain employs TRBV14 and TRBJ2-7; the D is unclear. The V gene's germline CDR1 is SGHDN and CDR2 FVKESK. V was pared by 1 base and J by 5 bases, with 6 bases between. This CDR3 has 12 amino acids. The CDR3 coding sequence is TGTGCCAGCAGCCAAGTGAGCAACGAGCAGTACTTC. Translation: CASSQVSNEQYF. The whole variable domain, remainder taken from reference TRBV14 and TRBJ2-7, is EAGVTQFPSHSVIEKGQTVTLRCDPISGHDNLYWYRRVMGKEIKFLLHFVKESKQDESGMPNNRFLAERTGGTYSTLKVQPAELEDSGVYFCASSQVSNEQYFGPGTRLTVT.

This chain connects TRBV18 to TRBJ2-7, with TRBD2 as a possible D gene (6 bases). The CDR3 loop spans 20 amino acids. Trimming left V 3 bases short and J 3 bases short, with 30 bases between. Germline values: CDR1 KGHSH, CDR2 LQKENI. CDR3 bases: TGTGCCAGCTCACCCACCGGGACTTTGATTGACTATTGGGGTGGCTACGAGCAGTACTTC. This gives the protein CASSPTGTLIDYWGGYEQYF.

The chain combines TRBV4-2 with TRBJ1-2; 10 nucleotides match TRBD1. The V and J ends lost 4 bases and 1 base, in that order; junction bases with no gene match: 9. Per germline, CDR1 LGHNA and CDR2 YNFKEQ. The CDR3 sequence is 17 residues long. CDR3 in DNA: TGTGCCAGCAGCCGTGACCCGGGACAGGGGAATAACTATGGCTACACCTTC. This sequence encodes CASSRDPGQGNNYGYTF.

This clone was seen more than once but under ten times. The rearrangement links TRBV7-7 to TRBJ2-2; D may be TRBD1 (6 bases). Trimming removed 4 bases at V and 6 bases at J, with 6 bases between. This CDR3 has 12 amino acids. Germline V gene lookup returns CDR1 SSHAT and CDR2 FNYEAQ (reference sequence). CDR3: CASSSGAGELFF. The CDR3 coding sequence is TGTGCCAGCAGCTCAGGGGCCGGGGAGCTGTTTTTT.